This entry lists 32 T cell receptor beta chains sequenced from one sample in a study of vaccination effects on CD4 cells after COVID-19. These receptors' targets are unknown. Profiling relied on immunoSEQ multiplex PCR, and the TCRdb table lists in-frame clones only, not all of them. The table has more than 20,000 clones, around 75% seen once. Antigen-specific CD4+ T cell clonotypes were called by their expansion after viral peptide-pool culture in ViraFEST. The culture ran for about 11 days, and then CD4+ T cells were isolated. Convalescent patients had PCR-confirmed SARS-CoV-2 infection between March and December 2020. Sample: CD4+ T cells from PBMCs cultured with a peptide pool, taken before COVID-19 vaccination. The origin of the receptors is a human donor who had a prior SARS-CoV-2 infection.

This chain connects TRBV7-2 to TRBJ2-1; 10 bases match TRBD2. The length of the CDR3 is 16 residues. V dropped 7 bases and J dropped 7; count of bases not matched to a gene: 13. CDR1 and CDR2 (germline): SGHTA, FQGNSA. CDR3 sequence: CASIWGLAGASNEQFF. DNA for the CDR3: TGTGCCAGCATCTGGGGGCTAGCGGGGGCGAGTAATGAGCAGTTCTTC.

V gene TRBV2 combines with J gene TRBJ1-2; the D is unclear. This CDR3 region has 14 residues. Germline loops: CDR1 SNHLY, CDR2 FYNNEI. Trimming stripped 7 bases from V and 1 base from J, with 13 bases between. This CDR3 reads CASTKNRDNYGYTF. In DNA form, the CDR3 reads TGTGCCAGCACTAAGAACCGGGATAACTATGGCTACACCTTC.

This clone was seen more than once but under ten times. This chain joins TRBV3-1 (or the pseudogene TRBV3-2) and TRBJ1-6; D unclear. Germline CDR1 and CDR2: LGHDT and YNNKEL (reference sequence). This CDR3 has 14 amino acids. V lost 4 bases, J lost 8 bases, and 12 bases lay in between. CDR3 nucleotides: TGTGCCAGCAGCCCCTCCAGCGCCGATTCACCCCTCCACTTT. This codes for CASSPSSADSPLHF.

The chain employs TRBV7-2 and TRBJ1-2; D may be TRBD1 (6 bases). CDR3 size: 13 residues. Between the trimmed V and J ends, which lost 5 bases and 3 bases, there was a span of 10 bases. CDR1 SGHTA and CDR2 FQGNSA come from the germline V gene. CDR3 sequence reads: CASSAGQYYGYTF. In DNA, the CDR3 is TGTGCCAGCAGCGCAGGACAGTACTATGGCTACACCTTC.

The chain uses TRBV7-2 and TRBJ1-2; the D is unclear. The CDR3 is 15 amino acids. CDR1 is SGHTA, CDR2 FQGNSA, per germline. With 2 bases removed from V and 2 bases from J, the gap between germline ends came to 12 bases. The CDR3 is CASSLFVWQNYGYTF. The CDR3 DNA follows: TGTGCCAGCAGCTTATTCGTTTGGCAGAACTATGGCTACACCTTC.

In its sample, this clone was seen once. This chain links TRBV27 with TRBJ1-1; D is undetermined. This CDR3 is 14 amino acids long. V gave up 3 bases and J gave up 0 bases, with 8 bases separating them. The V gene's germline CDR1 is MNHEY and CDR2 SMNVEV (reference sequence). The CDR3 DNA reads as TGTGCCAGCAGTTTCAGTCAGTTGAACACTGAAGCTTTCTTT. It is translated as CASSFSQLNTEAFF.

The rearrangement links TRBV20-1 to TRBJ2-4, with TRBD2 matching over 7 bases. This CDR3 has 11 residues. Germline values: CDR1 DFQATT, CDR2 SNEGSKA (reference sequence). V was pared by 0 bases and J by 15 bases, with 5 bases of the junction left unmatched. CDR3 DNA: TGCAGTGCTAGAGATAGGAGGACTAGGTACTTC. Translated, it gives CSARDRRTRYF.

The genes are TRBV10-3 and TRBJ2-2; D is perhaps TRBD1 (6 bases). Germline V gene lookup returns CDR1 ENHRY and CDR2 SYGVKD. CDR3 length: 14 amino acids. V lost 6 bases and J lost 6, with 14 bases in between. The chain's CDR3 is CAISNEQGSGELFF. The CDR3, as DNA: TGTGCCATCAGCAATGAACAGGGATCCGGGGAGCTGTTTTTT.

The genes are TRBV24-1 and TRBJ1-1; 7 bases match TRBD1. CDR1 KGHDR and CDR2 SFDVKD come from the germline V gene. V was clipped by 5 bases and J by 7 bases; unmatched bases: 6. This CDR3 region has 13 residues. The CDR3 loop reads CATSGAGGVEAFF. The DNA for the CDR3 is TGTGCCACCAGTGGGGCAGGGGGGGTTGAAGCTTTCTTT.

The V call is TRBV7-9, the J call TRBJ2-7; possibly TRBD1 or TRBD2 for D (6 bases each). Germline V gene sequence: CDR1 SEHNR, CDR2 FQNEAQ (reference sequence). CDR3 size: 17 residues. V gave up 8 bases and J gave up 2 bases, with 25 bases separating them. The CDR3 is CASLPTGLPMNPYEQYF. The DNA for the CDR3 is TGTGCCAGCCTACCGACAGGACTACCTATGAATCCCTACGAGCAGTACTTC.

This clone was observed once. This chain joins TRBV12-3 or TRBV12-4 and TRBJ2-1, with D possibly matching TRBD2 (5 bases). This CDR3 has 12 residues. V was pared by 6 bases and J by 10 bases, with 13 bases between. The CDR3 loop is CASRKAPGEQFF. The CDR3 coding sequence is TGTGCCAGCAGAAAAGCACCGGGAGAGCAGTTCTTC.

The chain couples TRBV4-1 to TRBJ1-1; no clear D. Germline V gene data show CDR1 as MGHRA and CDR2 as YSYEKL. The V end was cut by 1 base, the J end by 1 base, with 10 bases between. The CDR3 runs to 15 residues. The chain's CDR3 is CASSQVGRSNTEAFF. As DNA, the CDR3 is TGCGCCAGCAGCCAAGTCGGGCGGTCGAACACTGAAGCTTTCTTT.

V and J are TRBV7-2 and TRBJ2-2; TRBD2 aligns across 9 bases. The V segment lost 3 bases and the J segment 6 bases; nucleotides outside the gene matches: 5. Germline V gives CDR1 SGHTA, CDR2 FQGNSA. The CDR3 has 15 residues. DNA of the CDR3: TGTGCCAGCAGCTTCATGCGGGGGGGCCCCGGGGAGCTGTTTTTT. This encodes CASSFMRGGPGELFF.

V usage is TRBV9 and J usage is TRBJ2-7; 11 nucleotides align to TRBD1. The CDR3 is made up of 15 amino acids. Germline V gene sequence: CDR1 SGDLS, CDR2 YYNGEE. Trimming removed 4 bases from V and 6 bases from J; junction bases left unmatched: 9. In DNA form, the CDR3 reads TGTGCCAGCAGCCCCTTCTGGACAGGGGGCGTCGAGCAGTACTTC. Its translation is CASSPFWTGGVEQYF.

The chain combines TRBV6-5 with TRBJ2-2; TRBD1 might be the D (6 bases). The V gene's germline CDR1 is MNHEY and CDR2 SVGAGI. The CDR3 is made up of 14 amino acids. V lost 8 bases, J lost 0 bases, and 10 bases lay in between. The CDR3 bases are TGTGCCAGCCGCGAGGGGGCGAACACCGGGGAGCTGTTTTTT. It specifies CASREGANTGELFF.

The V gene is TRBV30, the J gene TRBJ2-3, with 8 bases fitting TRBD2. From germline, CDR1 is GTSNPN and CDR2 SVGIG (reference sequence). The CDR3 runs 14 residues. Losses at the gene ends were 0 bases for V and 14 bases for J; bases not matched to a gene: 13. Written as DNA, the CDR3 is TGTGCCTGGAGTGTCTCCGGGGGGGCCCACCGACGGTATTTT. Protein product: CAWSVSGGAHRRYF.

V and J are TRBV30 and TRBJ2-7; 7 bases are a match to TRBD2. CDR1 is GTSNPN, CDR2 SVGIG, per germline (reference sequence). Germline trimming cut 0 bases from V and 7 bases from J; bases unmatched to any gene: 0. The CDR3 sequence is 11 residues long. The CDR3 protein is CAWSVGGEQYF. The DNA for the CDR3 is TGTGCCTGGAGTGTGGGGGGGGAGCAGTACTTC.

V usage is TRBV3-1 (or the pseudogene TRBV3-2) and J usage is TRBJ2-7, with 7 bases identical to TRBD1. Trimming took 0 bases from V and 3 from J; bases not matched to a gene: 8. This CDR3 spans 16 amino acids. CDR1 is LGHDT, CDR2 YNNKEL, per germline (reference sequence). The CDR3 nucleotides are TGTGCCAGCAGCCAAGATCTGAGACAGGGTAGCTACGAGCAGTACTTC. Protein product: CASSQDLRQGSYEQYF.

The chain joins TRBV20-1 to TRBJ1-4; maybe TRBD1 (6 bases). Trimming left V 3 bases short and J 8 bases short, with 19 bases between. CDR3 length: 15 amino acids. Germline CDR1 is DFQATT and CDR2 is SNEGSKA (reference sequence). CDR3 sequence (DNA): TGCAGTGCTAGTCCATCCCCGGGGAGGGGGGAAAAACTGTTTTTT. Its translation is CSASPSPGRGEKLFF.

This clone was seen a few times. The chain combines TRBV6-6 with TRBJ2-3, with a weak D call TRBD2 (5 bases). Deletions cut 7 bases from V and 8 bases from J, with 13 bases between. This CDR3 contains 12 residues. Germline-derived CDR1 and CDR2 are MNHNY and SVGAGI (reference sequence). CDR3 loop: CASTDPRGTQYF. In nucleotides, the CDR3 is TGTGCCAGCACCGACCCTCGGGGTACGCAGTATTTT.

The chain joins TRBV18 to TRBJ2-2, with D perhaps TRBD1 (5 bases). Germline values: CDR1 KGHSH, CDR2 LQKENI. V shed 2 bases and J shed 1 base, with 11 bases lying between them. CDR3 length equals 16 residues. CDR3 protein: CASSPLGQGNTGELFF. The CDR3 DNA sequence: TGTGCCAGCTCACCATTAGGGCAGGGGAACACCGGGGAGCTGTTTTTT.

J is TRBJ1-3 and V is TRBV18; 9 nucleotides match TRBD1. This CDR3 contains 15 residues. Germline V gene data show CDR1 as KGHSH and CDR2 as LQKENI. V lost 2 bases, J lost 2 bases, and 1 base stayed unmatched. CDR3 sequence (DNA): TGTGCCAGCTCACCAACAGGGGGCCCTGGAAACACCATATATTTT. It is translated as CASSPTGGPGNTIYF.

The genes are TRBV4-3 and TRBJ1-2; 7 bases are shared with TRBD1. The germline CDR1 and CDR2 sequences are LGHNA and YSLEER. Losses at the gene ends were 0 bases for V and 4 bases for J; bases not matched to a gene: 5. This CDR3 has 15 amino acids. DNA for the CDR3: TGCGCCAGCAGCCAAGATCGCAACAGGGGCTATGGCTACACCTTC. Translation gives CASSQDRNRGYGYTF.

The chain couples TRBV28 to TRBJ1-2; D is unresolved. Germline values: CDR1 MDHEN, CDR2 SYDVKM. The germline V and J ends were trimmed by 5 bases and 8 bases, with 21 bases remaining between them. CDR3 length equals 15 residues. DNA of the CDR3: TGTGCCAGCAGTCTCGGGGTCGGAGCTCGGTCGGGCTACACCTTC. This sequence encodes CASSLGVGARSGYTF.

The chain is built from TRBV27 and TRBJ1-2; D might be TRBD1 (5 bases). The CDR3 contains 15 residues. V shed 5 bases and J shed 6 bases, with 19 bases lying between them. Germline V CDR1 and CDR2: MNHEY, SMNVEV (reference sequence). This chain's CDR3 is CASSLHHQGGDGYTF. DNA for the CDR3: TGTGCCAGCAGTCTACATCATCAGGGCGGGGATGGCTACACCTTC.

CDR3 in DNA: TGTGCCAGCAGTGATATGGGGAGGAATGAGCAGTTCTTC. The encoded protein is CASSDMGRNEQFF. This rearrangement joins TRBV25-1 to TRBJ2-1, with a tentative D call TRBD2 (6 bases). V lost 3 bases to trimming and J lost 7 bases, with 10 bases between them. The CDR3 runs to 13 residues. CDR1 and CDR2 (germline): MGHDK, SYGVNS.

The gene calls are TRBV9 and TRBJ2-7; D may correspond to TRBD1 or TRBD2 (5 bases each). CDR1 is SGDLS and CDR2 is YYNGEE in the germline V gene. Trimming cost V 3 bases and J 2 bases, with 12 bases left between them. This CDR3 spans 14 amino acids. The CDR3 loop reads CASSESVGPYEQYF. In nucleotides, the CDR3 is TGTGCCAGCAGCGAGAGCGTGGGACCCTACGAGCAGTACTTC.

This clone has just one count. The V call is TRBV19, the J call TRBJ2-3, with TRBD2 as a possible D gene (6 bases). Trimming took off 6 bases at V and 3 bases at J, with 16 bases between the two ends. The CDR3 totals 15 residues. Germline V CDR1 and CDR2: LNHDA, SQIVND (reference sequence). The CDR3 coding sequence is TGTGCCAGTAGGACACTCGGAGGGATGACAGATACGCAGTATTTT. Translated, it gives CASRTLGGMTDTQYF.

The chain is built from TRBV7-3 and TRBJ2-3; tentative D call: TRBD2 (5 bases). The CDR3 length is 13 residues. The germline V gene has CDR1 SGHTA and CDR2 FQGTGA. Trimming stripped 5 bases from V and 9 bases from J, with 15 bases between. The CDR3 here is CASSPDPAGTQYF. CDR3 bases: TGTGCCAGCAGCCCCGACCCCGCGGGCACGCAGTATTTT.

The chain's CDR3 is CSASRGEVSYEQYF. The CDR3 DNA follows: TGCAGTGCTAGTCGGGGGGAAGTTTCCTACGAGCAGTACTTC. The chain combines TRBV20-1 with TRBJ2-7, with TRBD2 matching 7 bases. CDR1 and CDR2 from the germline V gene are DFQATT and SNEGSKA (reference sequence). The CDR3 runs 14 residues. V shed 3 bases, J shed 1 base, and the junction held 6 bases outside the gene matches.

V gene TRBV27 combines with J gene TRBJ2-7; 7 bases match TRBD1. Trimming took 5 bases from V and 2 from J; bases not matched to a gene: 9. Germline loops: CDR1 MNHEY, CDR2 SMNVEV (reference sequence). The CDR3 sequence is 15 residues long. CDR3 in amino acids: CASSEQGTYTYEQYF. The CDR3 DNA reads TGTGCCAGCAGTGAACAGGGGACCTACACCTACGAGCAGTACTTC.

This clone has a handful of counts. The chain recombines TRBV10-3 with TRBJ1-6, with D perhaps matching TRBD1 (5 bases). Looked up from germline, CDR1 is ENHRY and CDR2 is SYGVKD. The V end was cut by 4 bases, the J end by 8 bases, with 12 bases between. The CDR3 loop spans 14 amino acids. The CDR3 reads CAISVAWGDSPLHF. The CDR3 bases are TGTGCCATCAGTGTGGCTTGGGGGGATTCACCCCTCCACTTT.